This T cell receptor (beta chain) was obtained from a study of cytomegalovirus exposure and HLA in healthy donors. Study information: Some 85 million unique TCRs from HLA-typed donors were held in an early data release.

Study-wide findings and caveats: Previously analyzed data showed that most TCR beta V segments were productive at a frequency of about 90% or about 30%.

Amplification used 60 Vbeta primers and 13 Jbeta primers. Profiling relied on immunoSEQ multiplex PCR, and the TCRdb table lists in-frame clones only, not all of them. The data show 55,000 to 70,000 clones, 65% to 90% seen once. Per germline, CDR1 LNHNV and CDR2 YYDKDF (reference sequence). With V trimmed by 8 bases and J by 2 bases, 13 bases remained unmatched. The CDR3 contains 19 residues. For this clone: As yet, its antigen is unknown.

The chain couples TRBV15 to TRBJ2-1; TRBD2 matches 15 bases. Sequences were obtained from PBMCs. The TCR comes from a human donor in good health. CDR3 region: CATYPGGLAGGPAYNEQFF. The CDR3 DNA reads TGTGCCACCTACCCTGGTGGACTAGCGGGAGGGCCCGCCTACAATGAGCAGTTCTTC.